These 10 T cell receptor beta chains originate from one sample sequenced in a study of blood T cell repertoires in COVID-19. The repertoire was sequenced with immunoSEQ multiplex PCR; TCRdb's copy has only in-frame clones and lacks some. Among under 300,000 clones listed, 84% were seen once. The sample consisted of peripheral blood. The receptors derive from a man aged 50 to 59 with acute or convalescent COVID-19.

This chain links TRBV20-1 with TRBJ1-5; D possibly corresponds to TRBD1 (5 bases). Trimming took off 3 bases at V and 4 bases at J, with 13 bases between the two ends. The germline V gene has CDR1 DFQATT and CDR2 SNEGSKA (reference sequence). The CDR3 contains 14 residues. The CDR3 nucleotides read TGCAGTGCTAGTCGGCAGGGAAGGAATCAGCCCCAGCATTTT. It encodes CSASRQGRNQPQHF.

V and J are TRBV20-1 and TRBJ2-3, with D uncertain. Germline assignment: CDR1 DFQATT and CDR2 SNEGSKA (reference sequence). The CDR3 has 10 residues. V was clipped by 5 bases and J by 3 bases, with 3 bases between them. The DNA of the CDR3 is TGCAGTGCTTCGACAGATACGCAGTATTTT. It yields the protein CSASTDTQYF.

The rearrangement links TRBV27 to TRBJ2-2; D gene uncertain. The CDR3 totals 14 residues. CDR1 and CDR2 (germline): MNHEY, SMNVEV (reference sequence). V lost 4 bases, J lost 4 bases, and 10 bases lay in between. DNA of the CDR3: TGTGCCAGCAGTTATCAGAGACTCACCGGGGAGCTGTTTTTT. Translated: CASSYQRLTGELFF.

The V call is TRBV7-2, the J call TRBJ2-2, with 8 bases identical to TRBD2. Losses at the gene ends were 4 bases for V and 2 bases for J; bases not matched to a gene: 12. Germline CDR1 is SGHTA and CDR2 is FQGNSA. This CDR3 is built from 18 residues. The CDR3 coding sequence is TGTGCCAGCAGCTCCTCACGGGGGGGGACAACAAACACCGGGGAGCTGTTTTTT. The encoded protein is CASSSSRGGTTNTGELFF.

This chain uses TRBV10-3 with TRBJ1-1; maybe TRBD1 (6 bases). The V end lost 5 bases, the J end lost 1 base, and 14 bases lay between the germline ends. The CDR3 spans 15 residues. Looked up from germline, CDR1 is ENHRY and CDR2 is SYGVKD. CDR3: CAISIRGPSNTEAFF. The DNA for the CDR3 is TGTGCCATCAGTATCAGGGGACCTTCGAACACTGAAGCTTTCTTT.

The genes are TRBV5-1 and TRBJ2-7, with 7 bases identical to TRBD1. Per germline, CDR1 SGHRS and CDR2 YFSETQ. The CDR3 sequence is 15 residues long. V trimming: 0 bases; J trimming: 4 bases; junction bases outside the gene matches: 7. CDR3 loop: CASSLAPEQGYEQYF. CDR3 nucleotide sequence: TGCGCCAGCAGCTTGGCGCCAGAACAGGGGTACGAGCAGTACTTC.

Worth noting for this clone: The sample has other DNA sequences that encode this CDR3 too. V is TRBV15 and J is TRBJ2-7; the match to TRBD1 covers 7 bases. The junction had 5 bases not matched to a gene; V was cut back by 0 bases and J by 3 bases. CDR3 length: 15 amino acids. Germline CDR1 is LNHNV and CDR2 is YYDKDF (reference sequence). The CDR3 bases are TGTGCCACCAGCAGAGACGAGGGGGCGAGCTACGAGCAGTACTTC. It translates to CATSRDEGASYEQYF.

The CDR3 DNA sequence: TGTGCCAGCAGCGCCCGGACAGGGGGTATCACAGATACGCAGTATTTT. As protein: CASSARTGGITDTQYF. The genes are TRBV11-2 and TRBJ2-3; 10 positions agree with TRBD1. In germline, CDR1 is SGHAT, CDR2 FQNNGV. This CDR3 contains 16 residues. The V gene end was trimmed by 5 bases and the J gene end by 2 bases; junction bases not matched to a gene: 7.

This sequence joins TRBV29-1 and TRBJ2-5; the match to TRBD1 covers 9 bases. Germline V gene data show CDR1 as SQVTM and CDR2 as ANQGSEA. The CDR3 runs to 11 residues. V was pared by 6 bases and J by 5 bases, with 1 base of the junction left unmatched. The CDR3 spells CSVGQGETQYF. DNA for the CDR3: TGCAGCGTCGGACAGGGGGAGACCCAGTACTTC.

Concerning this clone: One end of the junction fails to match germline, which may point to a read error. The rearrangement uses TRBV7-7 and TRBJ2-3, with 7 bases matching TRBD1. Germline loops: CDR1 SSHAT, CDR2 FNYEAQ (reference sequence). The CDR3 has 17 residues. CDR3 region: CASSLGQTSRFTDTQYF. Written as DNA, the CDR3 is TGTGCTAGCAGCTTGGGACAGACGTCTCGATTCACAGATACGCAGTATTTT. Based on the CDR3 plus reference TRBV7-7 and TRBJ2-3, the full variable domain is GAGVSQSPRYKVTKRGQDVTLRCDPISSHATLYWYQQALGQGPEFLTYFNYEAQPDKSGLPSDRFSAERPEGSISTLTIQRTEQRDSAMYRCASSLGQTSRFTDTQYFGPGTRLTVL.